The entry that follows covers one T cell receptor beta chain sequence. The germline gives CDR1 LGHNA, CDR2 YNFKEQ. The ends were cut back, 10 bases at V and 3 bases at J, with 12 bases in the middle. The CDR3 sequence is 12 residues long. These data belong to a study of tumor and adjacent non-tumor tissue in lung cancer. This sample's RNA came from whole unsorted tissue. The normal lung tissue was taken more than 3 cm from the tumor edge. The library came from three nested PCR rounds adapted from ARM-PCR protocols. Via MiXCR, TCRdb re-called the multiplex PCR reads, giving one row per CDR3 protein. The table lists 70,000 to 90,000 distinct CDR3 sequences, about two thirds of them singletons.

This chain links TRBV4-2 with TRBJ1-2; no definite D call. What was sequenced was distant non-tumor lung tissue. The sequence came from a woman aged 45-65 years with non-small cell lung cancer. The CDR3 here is CANTDWDYGYTF. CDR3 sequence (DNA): TGTGCCAACACCGACTGGGACTATGGCTACACCTTC.